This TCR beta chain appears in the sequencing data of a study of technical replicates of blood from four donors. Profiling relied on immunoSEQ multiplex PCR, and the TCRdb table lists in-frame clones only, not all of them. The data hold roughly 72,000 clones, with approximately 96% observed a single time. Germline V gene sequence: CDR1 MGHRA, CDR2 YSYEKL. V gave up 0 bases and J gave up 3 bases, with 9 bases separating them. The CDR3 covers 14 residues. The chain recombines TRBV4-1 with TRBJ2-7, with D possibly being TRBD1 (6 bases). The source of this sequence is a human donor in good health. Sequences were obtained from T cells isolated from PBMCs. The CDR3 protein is CASSQEPRGYEQYF. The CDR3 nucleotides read TGCGCCAGCAGCCAAGAGCCCAGGGGCTACGAGCAGTACTTC.